This passage covers 19 T cell receptor beta chains from one sample sequenced in a study of blood T cell repertoires in COVID-19. Profiled with immunoSEQ multiplex PCR; TCRdb holds only in-frame clones, not every one. Here the sample spans a few hundred thousand clones, about 88% being singletons. The sample taken for sequencing was PBMCs or T cells enriched from blood (not recorded which). These receptors originate from a man in his thirties or forties with acute COVID-19.

The gene calls are TRBV9 and TRBJ2-1; D gene ambiguous. Germline V CDR1 and CDR2: SGDLS, YYNGEE. The CDR3 totals 13 residues. V lost 1 base and J 5 bases, leaving 7 bases between the germline ends. The CDR3 sequence: CASSVIPNNEQFF. DNA of the CDR3: TGTGCCAGCAGCGTAATCCCAAACAATGAGCAGTTCTTC. The full variable domain, rest sourced from reference TRBV9 and TRBJ2-1, is DSGVTQTPKHLITATGQRVTLRCSPRSGDLSVYWYQQSLDQGLQFLIQYYNGEERAKGNILERFSAQQFPDLHSELNLSSLELGDSALYFCASSVIPNNEQFFGPGTRLTVL.

This clone was seen once. The rearrangement joins TRBV20-1 to TRBJ2-4, with TRBD2 matching 8 bases. Germline V gene lookup returns CDR1 DFQATT and CDR2 SNEGSKA (reference sequence). This CDR3 region has 15 residues. V lost 3 bases to trimming and J lost 0 bases; unmatched junction nucleotides: 4. The DNA of the CDR3 is TGCAGTGCTAGTTCCCGGGAGGGAGCCAAAAACATTCAGTACTTC. Its translation is CSASSREGAKNIQYF.

V is TRBV12-3 or TRBV12-4 and J is TRBJ2-1; a weak D match, TRBD2 (5 bases). V gave up 6 bases and J gave up 8 bases, with 8 bases separating them. The CDR3 extends over 11 amino acids. The CDR3 loop is CASRAGDEQFF. Here the CDR3 DNA reads TGTGCCAGCAGGGCGGGCGATGAGCAGTTCTTC.

The chain joins TRBV11-2 to TRBJ1-4; maybe TRBD1 (6 bases). The germline V and J ends were trimmed by 0 bases and 8 bases, with 16 bases remaining between them. CDR3 length: 16 amino acids. Germline assignment: CDR1 SGHAT and CDR2 FQNNGV. CDR3 amino acids: CASSLDLTGRGEKLFF. In DNA form, the CDR3 reads TGTGCCAGCAGCTTAGATCTTACAGGGCGGGGGGAAAAACTGTTTTTT. Full variable domain (outside the CDR3, taken from reference TRBV11-2 and TRBJ1-4): EAGVAQSPRYKIIEKRQSVAFWCNPISGHATLYWYQQILGQGPKLLIQFQNNGVVDDSQLPKDRFSAERLKGVDSTLKIQPAKLEDSAVYLCASSLDLTGRGEKLFFGSGTQLSVL.

Comment on this clone: A junction boundary mismatches the germline segment, possibly from a read error. The chain links TRBV5-1 to TRBJ2-3; D is perhaps TRBD1 (6 bases). The CDR3 covers 15 residues. Germline lookup yields CDR1 SGHRS and CDR2 YFSETQ. The CDR3 nucleotides read TGTGCCAGCAGCACCGGGACACGGGACACAGATACGCAGTATTTT. Its translation: CASSTGTRDTDTQYF.

V usage is TRBV6-2 or TRBV6-3 and J usage is TRBJ1-5, with no clear D. CDR3 length equals 15 residues. Trimming shortened V by 3 bases and J by 4 bases, and 13 bases separated the two germline ends. Germline-derived CDR1 and CDR2 are MNHEY and SVGEGT. The CDR3 DNA reads as TGTGCCAGCAGTTATGGAGGGAACCCTAATCAGCCCCAGCATTTT. Its translation is CASSYGGNPNQPQHF.

The J gene is TRBJ1-1, the V gene TRBV6-5; D might be TRBD1 (6 bases). Trimming stripped 11 bases from V and 1 base from J, with 14 bases between. Germline V gene lookup returns CDR1 MNHEY and CDR2 SVGAGI. This CDR3 spans 13 amino acids. The CDR3 DNA sequence: TGTGCCGCCAAAGGGACATCGAACACTGAAGCTTTCTTT. Its translation is CAAKGTSNTEAFF.

The rearrangement links TRBV5-1 to TRBJ1-6; 8 bases line up with TRBD1. Germline loops: CDR1 SGHRS, CDR2 YFSETQ. The CDR3 has 14 residues. The J segment lost 9 bases and the V segment lost 4 bases, leaving 6 bases of the junction unmatched. Written as DNA, the CDR3 is TGCGCCAGCAGCGGGGCGGACAGGGCTTCACCCCTCCACTTT. Encoded protein: CASSGADRASPLHF.

V and J are TRBV24-1 and TRBJ1-6; D might be TRBD1 (5 bases). The CDR3 has 15 amino acids. V was trimmed by 8 bases and J by 7 bases, leaving 17 bases between them. The V gene's germline CDR1 is KGHDR and CDR2 SFDVKD. The CDR3 is CATTVHQGVNSPLHF. CDR3 bases: TGTGCCACCACCGTACATCAGGGTGTAAATTCACCCCTCCACTTT.

The rearrangement joins TRBV19 to TRBJ1-4; TRBD1 matches 8 bases. V lost 5 bases to trimming and J lost 4 bases; unmatched junction nucleotides: 6. The V gene's germline CDR1 is LNHDA and CDR2 SQIVND (reference sequence). CDR3 size: 15 residues. Written as DNA, the CDR3 is TGTGCCAGTAGTTCCGGACAGGGCTTTAATGAAAAACTGTTTTTT. Translating gives CASSSGQGFNEKLFF. Full variable domain (outside the CDR3, taken from reference TRBV19 and TRBJ1-4): DGGITQSPKYLFRKEGQNVTLSCEQNLNHDAMYWYRQDPGQGLRLIYYSQIVNDFQKGDIAEGYSVSREKKESFPLTVTSAQKNPTAFYLCASSSGQGFNEKLFFGSGTQLSVL.

This clone was observed once. A junction boundary mismatches the germline segment, possibly from a read error. J is TRBJ1-6 and V is TRBV5-1; 7 positions match TRBD1. The CDR3 is 16 residues long. Germline V gene data show CDR1 as SGHRS and CDR2 as YFSETQ. CDR3 in amino acids: CASSLRERAGGSPLHF. As DNA, the CDR3 is TGTGCCAGCAGCTTGAGGGAAAGGGCAGGGGGATCACCCCTCCACTTT.

For this clone: One base away lies a much larger clone, so this may be a sequencing read error. CDR3 loop: CASSFLAGGTDTQYF. CDR3 bases: TGTGCCAGCAGCTTCCTAGCGGGAGGGACAGATACGCAGTATTTT. V usage is TRBV11-2 and J usage is TRBJ2-3; 12 bases agree with TRBD2. The CDR3 extends over 15 amino acids. V trimming: 3 bases; J trimming: 3 bases; junction bases outside the gene matches: 1. Germline V lookup: CDR1 SGHAT, CDR2 FQNNGV. The whole variable domain, remainder taken from reference TRBV11-2 and TRBJ2-3, is EAGVAQSPRYKIIEKRQSVAFWCNPISGHATLYWYQQILGQGPKLLIQFQNNGVVDDSQLPKDRFSAERLKGVDSTLKIQPAKLEDSAVYLCASSFLAGGTDTQYFGPGTRLTVL.

V gene TRBV3-1 (or the pseudogene TRBV3-2) combines with J gene TRBJ2-7, with D possibly being TRBD1 (5 bases). The CDR3 covers 14 residues. Germline values: CDR1 LGHDT, CDR2 YNNKEL (reference sequence). With 4 bases removed from V and 0 bases from J, the gap between germline ends came to 10 bases. The DNA of the CDR3 is TGTGCCAGCAGCCCGAGACAGAGCTCCTACGAGCAGTACGTC. Protein: CASSPRQSSYEQYV.

This chain links TRBV7-2 with TRBJ2-3; possibly TRBD2 for D (5 bases). The CDR3 is made up of 13 amino acids. Trimming removed 5 bases at V and 5 bases at J, with 11 bases between. The germline V gene encodes CDR1 SGHTA and CDR2 FQGNSA. Written as DNA, the CDR3 is TGTGCCAGCAGCCCTAGCTTGGGAGATACGCAGTATTTT. Amino acids: CASSPSLGDTQYF. The complete variable domain, with remaining parts taken from reference TRBV7-2 and TRBJ2-3, reads GAGVSQSPSNKVTEKGKDVELRCDPISGHTALYWYRQSLGQGLEFLIYFQGNSAPDKSGLPSDRFSAERTGGSVSTLTIQRTQQEDSAVYLCASSPSLGDTQYFGPGTRLTVL.

The V and J genes are TRBV3-1 (or the pseudogene TRBV3-2) and TRBJ2-6; D is uncertain. The CDR3 extends over 15 amino acids. Germline CDR1 is LGHDT and CDR2 is YNNKEL (reference sequence). V was shortened by 1 base and J by 3 bases, with 7 bases between the two germline ends. CDR3 residues: CASSQGQFGANVLTF. The DNA of the CDR3 is TGTGCCAGCAGCCAAGGTCAGTTTGGGGCCAACGTCCTGACTTTC.

This clone has only a few counts. The chain couples TRBV5-8 to TRBJ2-1; 8 bases line up with TRBD2. Unmatched junction bases numbered 14, after V lost 4 bases and J lost 8 bases. The CDR3 contains 16 residues. Germline V gene lookup returns CDR1 SGHTS and CDR2 YDEGEE. CDR3 DNA sequence: TGTGCCAGCAGCCCCGAAGGGACTAGAGTTGTGTATGAGCAGTTCTTC. This gives the protein CASSPEGTRVVYEQFF.

The table lists this clone with a few counts. CDR3 amino acids: CATSDYKDSVYGYTF. CDR3 nucleotides: TGTGCCACCAGTGATTATAAGGACAGCGTCTATGGCTACACCTTC. The chain carries TRBV24-1 and TRBJ1-2; D perhaps matches TRBD1 (6 bases). V shed 2 bases and J shed 4 bases, with 13 bases lying between them. Germline-derived CDR1 and CDR2 are KGHDR and SFDVKD. The CDR3 runs 15 residues.

Comment on this clone: Other DNA sequences in this sample translate to the same CDR3. V and J are TRBV30 and TRBJ1-2; the D is unclear. CDR1 and CDR2 from the germline V gene are GTSNPN and SVGIG (reference sequence). Trimming removed 3 bases from V and 4 bases from J, with 6 bases in between. The CDR3 is 11 amino acids. The CDR3 coding sequence is TGTGCCTGGAGCGGCGGCTATGGCTACACCTTC. It encodes CAWSGGYGYTF.

The genes are TRBV30 and TRBJ1-1; D possibly corresponds to TRBD1 (5 bases). V was trimmed by 5 bases and J by 4 bases, leaving 26 bases between them. The germline CDR1 and CDR2 sequences are GTSNPN and SVGIG (reference sequence). The CDR3 is made up of 17 amino acids. The DNA of the CDR3 is TGTGCCTGGTTCCCCTGGCCGGTCGGGGGTCACGGCACTGAAGCTTTCTTT. This translates into CAWFPWPVGGHGTEAFF.